What follows is one T cell receptor beta chain and its context. Its antigen is as yet unknown. Treatment here: approximately nine-day PBMC culture with coronavirus spike peptide pools or control peptides (ViraFEST assay). This sample was taken from a study of vaccination and CD4 T cells after COVID-19. Germline-derived CDR1 and CDR2 are LNHDA and SQIVND (reference sequence). The CDR3 runs to 14 residues. Trimming left V 3 bases short and J 1 base short, with 8 bases between. Cultured CD4+ T cell DNA was sequenced using the Oncomine TCR Beta short-read assay. Genomic DNA was taken out of cultured CD4+ T cells by extraction. TCRdb processed the PCR reads anew with MiXCR; each CDR3 protein has one entry. The table lists roughly 20,000 distinct CDR3 sequences, under 30% of them singletons.

The TCR sequence derives from a human donor with COVID-19. Sequencing input: cultured CD4+ T cells from blood. This rearrangement joins TRBV19 to TRBJ2-3, with a tentative D call TRBD1 (5 bases). CDR3 region: CASSIEGGTDTQYF. The CDR3, as DNA: TGTGCCAGTAGTATTGAAGGGGGCACAGATACGCAGTATTTT.